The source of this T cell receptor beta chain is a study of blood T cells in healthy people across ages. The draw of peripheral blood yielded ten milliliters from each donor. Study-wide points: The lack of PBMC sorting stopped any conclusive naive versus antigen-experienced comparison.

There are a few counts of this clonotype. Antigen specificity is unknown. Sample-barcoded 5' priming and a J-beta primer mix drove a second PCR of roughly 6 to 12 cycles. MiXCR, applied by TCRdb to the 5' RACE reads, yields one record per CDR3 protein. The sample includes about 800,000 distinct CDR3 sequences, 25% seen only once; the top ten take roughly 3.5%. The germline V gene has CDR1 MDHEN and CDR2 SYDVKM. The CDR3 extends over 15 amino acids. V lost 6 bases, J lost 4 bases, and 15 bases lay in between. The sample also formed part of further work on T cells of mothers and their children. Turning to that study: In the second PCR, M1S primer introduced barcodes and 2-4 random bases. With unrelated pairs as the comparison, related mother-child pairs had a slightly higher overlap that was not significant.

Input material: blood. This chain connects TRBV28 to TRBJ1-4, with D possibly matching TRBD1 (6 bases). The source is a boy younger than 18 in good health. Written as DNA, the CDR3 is TGTGCCAGCAGGGGAACAGGGCGCATTAATGAAAAACTGTTTTTT. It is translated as CASRGTGRINEKLFF.